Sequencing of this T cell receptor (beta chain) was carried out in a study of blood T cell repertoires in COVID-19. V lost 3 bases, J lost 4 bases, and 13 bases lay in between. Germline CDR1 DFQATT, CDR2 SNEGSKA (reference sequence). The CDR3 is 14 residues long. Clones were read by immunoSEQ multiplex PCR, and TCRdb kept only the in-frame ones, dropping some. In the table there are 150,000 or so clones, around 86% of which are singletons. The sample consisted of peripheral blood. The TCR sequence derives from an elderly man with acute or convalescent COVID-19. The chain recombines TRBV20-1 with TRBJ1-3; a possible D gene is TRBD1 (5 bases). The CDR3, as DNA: TGCAGTGCTAGTTCCGGGGGTCTCGGAAACACCATATATTTT. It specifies CSASSGGLGNTIYF.